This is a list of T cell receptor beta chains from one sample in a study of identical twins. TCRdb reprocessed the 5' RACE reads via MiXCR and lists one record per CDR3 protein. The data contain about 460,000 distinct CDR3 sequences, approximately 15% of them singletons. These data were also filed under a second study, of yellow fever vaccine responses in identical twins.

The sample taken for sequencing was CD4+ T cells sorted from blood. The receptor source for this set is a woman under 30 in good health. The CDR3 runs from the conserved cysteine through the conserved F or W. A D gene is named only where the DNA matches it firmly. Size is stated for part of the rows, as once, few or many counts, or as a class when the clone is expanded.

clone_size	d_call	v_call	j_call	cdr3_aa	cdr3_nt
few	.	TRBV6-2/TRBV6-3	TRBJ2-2	CASSYVTAPITGELFF	TGTGCCAGCAGTTATGTGACGGCACCCATCACCGGGGAGCTGTTTTTT
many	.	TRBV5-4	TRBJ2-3	CASSLGQFSTDTQYF	TGTGCCAGCAGCTTGGGACAGTTTAGCACAGATACGCAGTATTTT
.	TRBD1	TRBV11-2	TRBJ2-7	CASSVTGAQYF	TGTGCCAGCAGCGTAACAGGGGCGCAGTACTTC
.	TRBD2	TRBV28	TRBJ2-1	CASSQVRGGGYNEQFF	TGTGCCAGCAGCCAAGTCCGGGGGGGGGGCTACAATGAGCAGTTCTTC
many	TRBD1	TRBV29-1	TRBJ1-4	CSVEGGHTGEEKLFF	TGCAGCGTTGAAGGAGGGCATACAGGGGAAGAAAAACTGTTTTTT
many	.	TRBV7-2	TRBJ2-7	CASSLAGDLSEQYF	TGTGCCAGCAGCTTAGCAGGAGATCTCTCCGAGCAGTACTTC
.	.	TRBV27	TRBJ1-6	CASKGTSSYNSPLHF	TGTGCCAGCAAGGGCACGAGCTCCTATAATTCACCCCTCCACTTT
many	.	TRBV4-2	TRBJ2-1	CASSQDLDLTWQFF	TGTGCCAGCAGCCAAGATCTTGACCTAACTTGGCAGTTCTTC
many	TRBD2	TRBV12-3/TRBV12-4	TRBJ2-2	CASSPIAGGPTTGELFF	TGTGCCAGCAGTCCCATAGCGGGGGGGCCGACCACCGGGGAGCTGTTTTTT
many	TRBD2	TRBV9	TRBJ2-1	CASSVGSGGSNEQFF	TGTGCCAGCAGCGTAGGTAGCGGGGGGTCCAATGAGCAGTTCTTC
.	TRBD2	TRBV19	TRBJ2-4	CASSIAAGGRNIQYF	TGTGCCAGTAGTATAGCGGCGGGGGGGCGGAACATTCAGTACTTC
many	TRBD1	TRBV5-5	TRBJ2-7	CASSRGQGSYEQYF	TGTGCCAGCAGCCGAGGACAGGGTTCCTACGAGCAGTACTTC
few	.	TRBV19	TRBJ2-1	CASNGPLVRNEQFF	TGTGCCAGTAATGGCCCACTTGTGCGCAATGAGCAGTTCTTC
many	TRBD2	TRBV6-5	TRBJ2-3	CASSYGLATDTQYF	TGTGCCAGCAGTTATGGACTAGCCACAGATACGCAGTATTTT
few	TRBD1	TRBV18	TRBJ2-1	CASSPGTGFESEQFF	TGTGCCAGCTCACCAGGGACAGGGTTTGAATCTGAGCAGTTCTTC
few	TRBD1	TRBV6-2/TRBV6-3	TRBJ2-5	CASSRDSETQYF	TGTGCCAGCAGTAGGGACAGCGAGACCCAGTACTTC
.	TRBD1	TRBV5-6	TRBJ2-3	CASSLNLGGTGVSDTQYF	TGTGCCAGCAGCTTGAACCTCGGAGGGACAGGGGTTTCAGATACGCAGTATTTT
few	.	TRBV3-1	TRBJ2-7	CASSQEFGGRDNEQYF	TGTGCCAGCAGCCAAGAATTTGGGGGCCGCGATAACGAGCAGTACTTC
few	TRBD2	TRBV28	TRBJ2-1	CASSPHGGGANEQFF	TGTGCCAGCAGTCCCCATGGCGGGGGGGCAAATGAGCAGTTCTTC
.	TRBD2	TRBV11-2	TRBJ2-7	CASSQGLAVLYEQYF	TGTGCCAGCAGCCAGGGACTAGCGGTCCTCTACGAGCAGTACTTC
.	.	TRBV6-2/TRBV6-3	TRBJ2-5	CATAPAGKETQYF	TGTGCCACCGCCCCCGCAGGGAAGGAGACCCAGTACTTC
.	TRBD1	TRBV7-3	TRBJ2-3	CASSSEGASTDTQYF	TGTGCCAGCAGCTCCGAGGGGGCGTCGACAGATACGCAGTATTTT
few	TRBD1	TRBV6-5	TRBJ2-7	CASSYSRYRGRVGSEQYF	TGTGCCAGCAGTTACTCGAGGTACAGGGGTCGTGTGGGAAGCGAGCAGTACTTC
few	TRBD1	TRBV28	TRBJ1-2	CASSPNRGTYGYTF	TGTGCCAGCAGTCCCAACAGGGGGACTTATGGCTACACCTTC
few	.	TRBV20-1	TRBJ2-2	CSARDLKGTVANTGELFF	TGCAGTGCTAGAGATTTAAAAGGCACAGTCGCGAACACCGGGGAGCTGTTTTTT
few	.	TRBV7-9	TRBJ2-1	CASSPRTEANEQFF	TGTGCCAGCAGCCCTCGGACGGAGGCAAATGAGCAGTTCTTC
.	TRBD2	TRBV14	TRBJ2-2	CASSQEAPSGFNTGELFF	TGTGCCAGCAGCCAAGAGGCCCCTAGCGGGTTCAACACCGGGGAGCTGTTTTTT